This TCR beta chain was identified in a study of cytomegalovirus exposure and HLA in healthy donors. The CDR3 is 14 residues long. Trimming cost V 6 bases and J 3 bases; bases outside gene matches: 5. Germline V CDR1 and CDR2: WNHNN, SYGVQD (reference sequence). Researchers ran the PCR with 60 Vbeta and 13 Jbeta primers. Generated by immunoSEQ multiplex PCR, the TCRdb table keeps only in-frame clones and is missing some. The repertoire holds over 90,000 clones, with around 63% as singletons. The clonotype originates from a human donor in good health. Source material: PBMCs. This chain links TRBV10-1 with TRBJ1-5, with 7 nucleotides matching TRBD1. Here the CDR3 DNA reads TGCGCCAGCAGGAGAGACAGGGCCAATCAGCCCCAGCATTTT. This encodes CASRRDRANQPQHF.